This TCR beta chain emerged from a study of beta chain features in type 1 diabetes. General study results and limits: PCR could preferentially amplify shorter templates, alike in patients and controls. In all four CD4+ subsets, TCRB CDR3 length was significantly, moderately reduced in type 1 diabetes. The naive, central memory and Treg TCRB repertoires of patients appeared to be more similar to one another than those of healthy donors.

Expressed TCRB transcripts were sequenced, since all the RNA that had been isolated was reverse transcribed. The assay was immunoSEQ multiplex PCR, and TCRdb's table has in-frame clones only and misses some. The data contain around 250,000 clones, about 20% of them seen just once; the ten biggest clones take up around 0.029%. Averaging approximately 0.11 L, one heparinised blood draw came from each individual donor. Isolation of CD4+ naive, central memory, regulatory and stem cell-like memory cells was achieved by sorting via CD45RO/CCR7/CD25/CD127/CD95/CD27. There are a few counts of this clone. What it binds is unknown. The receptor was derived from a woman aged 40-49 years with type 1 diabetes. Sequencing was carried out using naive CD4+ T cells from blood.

As DNA, the CDR3 is TGCGCCAGCAGCCAAGGAACGGTACCTAGCACAGATACGCAGTATTTT. As protein: CASSQGTVPSTDTQYF. The chain is built from TRBV4-3 and TRBJ2-3; D is uncertain. Deletions cut 1 base from V and 0 bases from J, with 11 bases between. From germline, CDR1 is LGHNA and CDR2 YSLEER. The CDR3 extends over 16 amino acids.